The 29 T cell receptor beta chains below were found in one sample sequenced in a study of T cells after yellow fever vaccination. TCRdb reanalysed the 5' RACE reads using MiXCR and keeps one entry per CDR3 protein. The sample consists of 110,000 to 150,000 distinct CDR3 sequences, about 6.2% of them appearing once. Sequenced material: CD4+ T cells sorted from PBMCs, taken 10 days after the yellow fever booster vaccination. These receptors all stem from a man aged 30 to 45 who received the YFV17D yellow fever vaccine.

The sample holds many counts of this clonotype. This chain joins TRBV29-1 and TRBJ2-7; 9 bases agree with TRBD1. The CDR3 is made up of 12 amino acids. V dropped 6 bases and J dropped 3; count of bases not matched to a gene: 3. The V gene's germline CDR1 is SQVTM and CDR2 ANQGSEA. The CDR3 loop reads CSVDRGGYEQYF. The CDR3 nucleotides read TGCAGCGTAGACAGGGGGGGCTACGAGCAGTACTTC.

A remark on this clonotype: This clone may be a read error of a much larger clone one base away. The rearrangement links TRBV5-1 to TRBJ2-1; D remains unclear. The CDR3 length is 15 residues. Trimming took 2 bases from V and 4 from J, leaving 13 bases between them. Germline V lookup: CDR1 SGHRS, CDR2 YFSETQ. CDR3 nucleotides: TGCGCCAGCAGCTTAGCAATTAGCTCATACAATGAGCAGTTCTTC. Translation: CASSLAISSYNEQFF.

This clonotype was recorded at least ten times. This chain uses TRBV5-1 with TRBJ2-1, with D possibly TRBD2 on 6 matching bases. CDR3 length equals 17 residues. Germline values: CDR1 SGHRS, CDR2 YFSETQ. With 3 bases removed from V and 2 bases from J, the gap between germline ends came to 18 bases. The CDR3 sequence is CASSSPGLQSAYNEQFF. DNA for the CDR3: TGCGCCAGCAGCTCTCCGGGACTTCAGAGCGCCTACAATGAGCAGTTCTTC.

The genes are TRBV18 and TRBJ2-7; possible D gene TRBD2, 6 bases. The length of the CDR3 is 13 residues. CDR1 and CDR2 (germline): KGHSH, LQKENI. V dropped 1 base and J dropped 7 bases, with 11 bases sitting between them. CDR3 region: CASSPRREKEQYF. Written as DNA, the CDR3 is TGTGCCAGCTCACCACGCCGGGAGAAAGAGCAGTACTTC.

The sample holds many counts of this clonotype. CDR3 protein: CATSRIGSSYEQYF. CDR3 bases: TGTGCCACCAGCCGAATCGGGAGCTCCTACGAGCAGTACTTC. The genes are TRBV15 and TRBJ2-7, with D possibly TRBD2 on 6 matching bases. V was clipped by 5 bases and J by 0 bases, with 11 bases between them. This CDR3 is built from 14 residues. Per the germline V gene, CDR1 is LNHNV and CDR2 is YYDKDF (reference sequence).

This clonotype was seen at least ten times. This rearrangement joins TRBV7-2 to TRBJ2-7; D not resolved. This CDR3 spans 11 amino acids. Per germline, CDR1 SGHTA and CDR2 FQGNSA. Trimming left V 5 bases short and J 6 bases short, with 8 bases between. CDR3 region: CASSRLREQYF. The CDR3 region has the DNA TGTGCCAGCAGCCGCCTACGCGAGCAGTACTTC.

This clonotype showed up many times. The chain joins TRBV27 to TRBJ1-2; 7 bases fit TRBD1. Germline V gene data show CDR1 as MNHEY and CDR2 as SMNVEV (reference sequence). This CDR3 contains 15 residues. Losses at the gene ends were 4 bases for V and 2 bases for J; bases not matched to a gene: 7. CDR3 coding DNA: TGTGCCAGCAGTTCGGCCGGGACAGTAAACTATGGCTACACCTTC. The encoded protein is CASSSAGTVNYGYTF.

This clonotype was detected ten times or more. The chain recombines TRBV20-1 with TRBJ2-7; 10 bases align to TRBD1. The CDR3 runs 15 residues. V shed 1 base, J shed 7 bases, and the junction held 10 bases outside the gene matches. Germline CDR1 is DFQATT and CDR2 is SNEGSKA (reference sequence). CDR3 loop: CSARASRTGGGEQYF. CDR3 nucleotides: TGCAGTGCTAGAGCCAGCAGGACAGGGGGAGGGGAGCAGTACTTC.

Many counts were recorded for this clonotype. The CDR3 DNA reads as TGTGCCAGCAGCTTCAGCAGGTACAATGAGCAGTTCTTC. Protein: CASSFSRYNEQFF. The rearrangement uses TRBV7-2 and TRBJ2-1; no reliable D call. The ends were cut back, 3 bases at V and 4 bases at J, with 7 bases in the middle. The CDR3 consists of 13 residues. Germline V CDR1 and CDR2: SGHTA, FQGNSA.

This clonotype has a count of ten or more. This chain uses TRBV18 with TRBJ2-7, with 10 bases lining up with TRBD2. The CDR3 runs 15 residues. The junction had 3 bases not matched to a gene; V was cut back by 2 bases and J by 2 bases. The V gene's germline CDR1 is KGHSH and CDR2 LQKENI. CDR3 nucleotide sequence: TGTGCCAGCTCACCATTGCTAGCGGGGGCCTACGAGCAGTACTTC. This gives the protein CASSPLLAGAYEQYF.

This clonotype was seen ten or more times. The V call is TRBV10-2, the J call TRBJ2-3; 11 nucleotides agree with TRBD2. This CDR3 comprises 16 residues. The trim removed 6 bases at V and 0 bases at J, leaving 5 bases unmatched. In germline, CDR1 is WSHSY, CDR2 SAAADI. The CDR3 protein is CASRVLAGGSTDTQYF. The CDR3, as DNA: TGCGCCAGCAGGGTGCTAGCGGGAGGAAGCACAGATACGCAGTATTTT.

This clonotype was observed at least ten times. The chain has TRBV5-1 and TRBJ2-7; the D is unclear. The CDR3 is 14 residues long. Trimming left V 4 bases short and J 6 bases short, with 17 bases between. Germline CDR1 SGHRS, CDR2 YFSETQ. In nucleotides, the CDR3 is TGCGCCAGCAGCCCGGAAGTAGGATCGTCCGAGCAGTACTTC. It encodes CASSPEVGSSEQYF. The full variable domain, in which reference TRBV5-1 and TRBJ2-7 provide the parts outside the CDR3, is KAGVTQTPRYLIKTRGQQVTLSCSPISGHRSVSWYQQTPGQGLQFLFEYFSETQRNKGNFPGRFSGRQFSNSRSEMNVSTLELGDSALYLCASSPEVGSSEQYFGPGTRLTVT.

This sequence joins TRBV5-1 and TRBJ2-3; 9 bases map to TRBD2. Per the germline V gene, CDR1 is SGHRS and CDR2 is YFSETQ. The CDR3 totals 15 residues. The ends lost 0 bases at V and 7 bases at J; junction bases unmatched: 6. The DNA of the CDR3 is TGCGCCAGCAGCTTGGATCCGGGACTAGCTTATACGCAGTATTTT. Translated, it gives CASSLDPGLAYTQYF.

This clonotype was seen many times. The CDR3 sequence: CATRRGQETQYF. The DNA for the CDR3 is TGTGCCACCAGGCGGGGCCAAGAGACCCAGTACTTC. V is TRBV15 and J is TRBJ2-5; tentative D call: TRBD2 (6 bases). This CDR3 is built from 12 residues. Looked up from germline, CDR1 is LNHNV and CDR2 is YYDKDF (reference sequence). V was pared by 6 bases and J by 1 base, with 6 bases between. The whole variable domain, filled in from reference TRBV15 and TRBJ2-5, reads DAMVIQNPRYQVTQFGKPVTLSCSQTLNHNVMYWYQQKSSQAPKLLFHYYDKDFNNEADTPDNFQSRRPNTSFCFLDIRSPGLGDTAMYLCATRRGQETQYFGPGTRLLVL.

This clonotype was counted ten times or more. The chain couples TRBV5-1 to TRBJ2-2; 8 nucleotides match TRBD2. CDR3 length: 15 residues. The germline V gene encodes CDR1 SGHRS and CDR2 YFSETQ. The J segment lost 3 bases and the V segment lost 0 bases, leaving 1 base of the junction unmatched. The CDR3 is CASSLELADTGELFF. CDR3 nucleotide sequence: TGCGCCAGCAGCTTGGAACTAGCGGACACCGGGGAGCTGTTTTTT. The complete variable domain, with remaining parts taken from reference TRBV5-1 and TRBJ2-2, reads KAGVTQTPRYLIKTRGQQVTLSCSPISGHRSVSWYQQTPGQGLQFLFEYFSETQRNKGNFPGRFSGRQFSNSRSEMNVSTLELGDSALYLCASSLELADTGELFFGEGSRLTVL.

This clonotype was found many times. The chain has TRBV5-6 and TRBJ2-3; a weak D match, TRBD2 (5 bases). CDR1 is SGHDT, CDR2 YYEEEE, per germline. The V end was cut by 0 bases, the J end by 0 bases, with 8 bases between. The CDR3 is made up of 15 amino acids. The DNA of the CDR3 is TGTGCCAGCAGCTTGGGTGGGAGAAGCACAGATACGCAGTATTTT. Translated, it gives CASSLGGRSTDTQYF.

A few counts support this clonotype. This chain joins TRBV3-1 and TRBJ2-7; D unresolved. The length of the CDR3 is 11 residues. The germline V gene has CDR1 LGHDT and CDR2 YNNKEL (reference sequence). Trimming removed 5 bases from V and 7 bases from J, with 9 bases in between. The CDR3: CASSIMGEQYF. CDR3 coding DNA: TGTGCCAGCAGCATTATGGGGGAGCAGTACTTC.

This clonotype was seen repeatedly, ten times or more. The J gene is TRBJ1-1, the V gene TRBV12-3 or TRBV12-4, with D possibly being TRBD1 (5 bases). The V end lost 1 base, the J end lost 2 bases, and 8 bases lay between the germline ends. The CDR3 is 14 amino acids. Here the CDR3 reads CASSLGQRNTEAFF. CDR3 nucleotide sequence: TGTGCCAGCAGTTTAGGACAGCGAAACACTGAAGCTTTCTTT.

This clonotype was seen at least ten times. The gene calls are TRBV5-1 and TRBJ2-5; D gene ambiguous. The V end lost 3 bases, the J end lost 5 bases, and 8 bases lay between the germline ends. CDR3 length: 12 amino acids. The V gene's germline CDR1 is SGHRS and CDR2 YFSETQ. The CDR3 DNA sequence: TGCGCCAGCAGCTCCTTGGGGGAGACCCAGTACTTC. It specifies CASSSLGETQYF.

Many counts were recorded for this clonotype. CDR3 nucleotide sequence: TGTGCCAGCAGCCTTAGCGGGAGTAGGAATGAGCAGTTCTTC. Protein product: CASSLSGSRNEQFF. V usage is TRBV7-7 and J usage is TRBJ2-1; 9 positions match TRBD2. Per the germline V gene, CDR1 is SSHAT and CDR2 is FNYEAQ (reference sequence). The junction had 6 bases not matched to a gene; V was cut back by 5 bases and J by 7 bases. This CDR3 contains 14 residues.

This clonotype was seen many times. The CDR3 sequence: CASSLETGVLDEQFF. CDR3 nucleotide sequence: TGCGCCAGCAGCTTGGAGACGGGAGTTCTGGATGAGCAGTTCTTC. The chain is built from TRBV5-1 and TRBJ2-1; D may be TRBD2 (6 bases). Trimming took 0 bases from V and 8 from J, leaving 15 bases between them. Germline CDR1 reads SGHRS; CDR2 reads YFSETQ. The CDR3 runs to 15 residues.

This clonotype was detected many times. This chain links TRBV20-1 with TRBJ2-1; D is uncertain. The germline CDR1 and CDR2 sequences are DFQATT and SNEGSKA (reference sequence). Deletions cut 0 bases from V and 9 bases from J, with 6 bases between. The CDR3 runs 11 residues. DNA for the CDR3: TGCAGTGCTAGAGATTTGAGTGAGCAGTTCTTC. Amino acids: CSARDLSEQFF.

This clonotype was recorded at least ten times. The chain couples TRBV4-2 to TRBJ2-7, with D tentatively TRBD1 or TRBD2 (5 bases each). V lost 4 bases, J lost 2 bases, and 15 bases lay in between. Germline V gene data show CDR1 as LGHNA and CDR2 as YNFKEQ. The CDR3 is 15 residues long. CDR3 in amino acids: CASSPRLGVAYEQYF. In nucleotides, the CDR3 is TGTGCCAGCAGCCCCCGATTGGGGGTAGCCTACGAGCAGTACTTC.

This clonotype was recorded many times. The rearrangement links TRBV28 to TRBJ2-1, with 14 bases lining up with TRBD2. Germline V gene data show CDR1 as MDHEN and CDR2 as SYDVKM. The V segment lost 7 bases and the J segment 1 base; nucleotides outside the gene matches: 9. The CDR3 has 18 amino acids. CDR3 coding DNA: TGTGCCAGCACCCCAGGGACTAGCGGGAGATATTCCTACAATGAGCAGTTCTTC. Amino acid sequence: CASTPGTSGRYSYNEQFF.

This clonotype occurred many times. V usage is TRBV2 and J usage is TRBJ1-4; a possible D gene is TRBD1 (5 bases). This CDR3 is 13 amino acids long. Per germline, CDR1 SNHLY and CDR2 FYNNEI. Trimming stripped 7 bases from V and 3 bases from J, with 9 bases between. CDR3 coding DNA: TGTGCCAGCAATTTGGGGGCTAATGAAAAACTGTTTTTT. This sequence encodes CASNLGANEKLFF.

The chain combines TRBV7-8 with TRBJ2-7; D ambiguous. The CDR3 is made up of 12 amino acids. The V gene lost 3 bases and the J gene lost 6 bases, with 9 bases spanning the gap. Per the germline V gene, CDR1 is SGHVS and CDR2 is FQNEAQ. The CDR3 sequence is CASSFPWGEQYF. The CDR3 coding sequence is TGTGCCAGCAGCTTCCCCTGGGGCGAGCAGTACTTC.

The J gene is TRBJ2-2, the V gene TRBV5-1; 7 nucleotides agree with TRBD1. With V trimmed by 4 bases and J by 1 base, 4 bases remained unmatched. The length of the CDR3 is 15 residues. Germline lookup yields CDR1 SGHRS and CDR2 YFSETQ. In DNA form, the CDR3 reads TGCGCCAGCAGCGCCAGGACAGGGAACACCGGGGAGCTGTTTTTT. It codes for CASSARTGNTGELFF.

The chain has TRBV3-1 and TRBJ2-2, with TRBD2 matching over 8 bases. CDR1 LGHDT and CDR2 YNNKEL come from the germline V gene (reference sequence). The CDR3 is 16 residues long. Unmatched junction bases numbered 3, after V lost 2 bases and J lost 1 base. CDR3 residues: CASSQQAGVNTGELFF. The CDR3, as DNA: TGTGCCAGCAGCCAACAAGCGGGGGTGAACACCGGGGAGCTGTTTTTT.

This clonotype has ten or more counts. J is TRBJ1-3 and V is TRBV12-3 or TRBV12-4, with 9 bases identical to TRBD1. Trimming took 3 bases from V and 3 from J; bases not matched to a gene: 3. There are 15 residues in the CDR3. CDR3 region: CASSLTGGHGNTIYF. The CDR3 DNA reads as TGTGCCAGCAGTTTGACAGGGGGTCATGGAAACACCATATATTTT.